Each of the 3 T cell receptor beta chains below was sequenced from the same sample in a study of monozygotic twins with inflammatory bowel disease. For each CDR3 protein, TCRdb gives one entry from its re-call of the 5' RACE reads, without DNA. This sample's clone table lists around 210,000 distinct CDR3 sequences. The sequenced sample was blood. These TCRs come from a human donor with ulcerative colitis or Crohn's disease, or a healthy co-twin of an affected twin (not recorded which).

V gene TRBV29-1 combines with J gene TRBJ2-7; TCRdb picks TRBD1, but there is no DNA to check that call. The CDR3 totals 14 residues. Germline lookup yields CDR1 SQVTM and CDR2 ANQGSEA. Here the CDR3 reads CSVQLPDRSGEQYF.

The gene calls are TRBV30 and TRBJ2-2; TCRdb lists TRBD2, though no DNA is available to test this call. The CDR3 has 16 residues. CDR1 and CDR2 (germline): GTSNPN, SVGIG (reference sequence). This CDR3 reads CAWRGLPAANTGELFF.

This CDR3 is CASSLRWLANVQETQYF. This chain links TRBV7-2 with TRBJ2-5; without DNA, the TCRdb call of TRBD2 cannot be checked. The CDR3 covers 17 residues. Germline V CDR1 and CDR2: SGHTA, FQGNSA. Variable domain in full (rest from reference TRBV7-2 and TRBJ2-5): GAGVSQSPSNKVTEKGKDVELRCDPISGHTALYWYRQSLGQGLEFLIYFQGNSAPDKSGLPSDRFSAERTGGSVSTLTIQRTQQEDSAVYLCASSLRWLANVQETQYFGPGTRLLVL.